The TCR beta chain described here comes from a study of CD8 T cells in ankylosing spondylitis. Study-wide results and limits: Disease-linked clones displayed a CD8+ phenotype and appeared relatively rarely in peripheral blood. Typical of ankylosing spondylitis blood, it appeared, was a TCR beta motif of eight highly homologous variants. Within matched ankylosing spondylitis synovial fluid, disease-linked clones were reportedly significantly enriched.

Each TCR beta library was made by quantitative 5'-RACE that incorporated molecular barcodes. Each CDR3 protein is one row after TCRdb ran MiXCR on the 5' RACE reads. Here the sample spans a few hundred thousand distinct CDR3 sequences, 6.5% to 10% being singletons. Germline V gene data show CDR1 as SEHNR and CDR2 as FQNEAQ (reference sequence). V was pared by 7 bases and J by 0 bases, with 6 bases of the junction left unmatched. The CDR3 totals 14 residues. To note about this clonotype: The antigen remains undetermined.

J is TRBJ2-7 and V is TRBV7-9; TRBD2 matches at 7 bases. The sample was blood, either unsorted or a sorted T cell fraction (not recorded which). This clonotype was sampled from a male donor with ankylosing spondylitis. The CDR3 nucleotides are TGTGCCAGCACGACGGGGGGTAGCTCCTACGAGCAGTACTTC. Translation gives CASTTGGSSYEQYF.